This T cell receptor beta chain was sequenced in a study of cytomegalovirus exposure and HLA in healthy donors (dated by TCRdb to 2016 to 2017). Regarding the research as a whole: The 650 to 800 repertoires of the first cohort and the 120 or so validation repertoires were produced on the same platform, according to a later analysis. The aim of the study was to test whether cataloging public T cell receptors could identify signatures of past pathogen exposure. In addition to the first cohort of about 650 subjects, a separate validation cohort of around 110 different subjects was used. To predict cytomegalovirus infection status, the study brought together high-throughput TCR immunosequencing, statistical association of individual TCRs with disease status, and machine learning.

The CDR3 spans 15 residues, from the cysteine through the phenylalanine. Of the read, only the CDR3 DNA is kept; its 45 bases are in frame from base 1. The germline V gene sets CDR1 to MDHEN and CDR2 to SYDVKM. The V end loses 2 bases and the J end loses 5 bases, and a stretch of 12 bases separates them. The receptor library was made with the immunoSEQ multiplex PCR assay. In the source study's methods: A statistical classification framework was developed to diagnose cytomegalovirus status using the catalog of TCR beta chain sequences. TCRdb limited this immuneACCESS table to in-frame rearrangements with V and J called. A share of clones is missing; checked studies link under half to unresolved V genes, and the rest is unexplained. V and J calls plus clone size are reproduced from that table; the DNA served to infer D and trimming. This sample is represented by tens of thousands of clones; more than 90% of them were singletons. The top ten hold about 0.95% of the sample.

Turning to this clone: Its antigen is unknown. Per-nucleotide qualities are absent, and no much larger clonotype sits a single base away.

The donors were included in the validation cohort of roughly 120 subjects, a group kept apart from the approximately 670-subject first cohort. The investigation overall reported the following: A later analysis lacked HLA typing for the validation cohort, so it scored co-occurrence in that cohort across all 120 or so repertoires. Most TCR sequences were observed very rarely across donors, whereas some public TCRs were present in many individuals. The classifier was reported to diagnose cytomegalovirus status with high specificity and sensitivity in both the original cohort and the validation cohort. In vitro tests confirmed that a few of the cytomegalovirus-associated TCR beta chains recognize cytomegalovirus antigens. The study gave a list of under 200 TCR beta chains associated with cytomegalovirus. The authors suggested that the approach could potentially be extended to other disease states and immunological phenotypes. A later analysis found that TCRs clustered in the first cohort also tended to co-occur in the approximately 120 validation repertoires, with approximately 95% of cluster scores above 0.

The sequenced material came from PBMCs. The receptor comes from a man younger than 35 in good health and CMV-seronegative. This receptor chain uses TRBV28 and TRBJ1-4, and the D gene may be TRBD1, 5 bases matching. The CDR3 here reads CASSLAGQENEKLFF. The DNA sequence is TGTGCCAGCAGTTTAGCGGGGCAGGAAAATGAAAAACTGTTTTTT.